This TCR beta chain originates from a study of blood T cells in healthy people across ages. The sample providers were healthy Caucasian people from Russia, aged roughly 6 to 95. The use of a sample-barcoded 5' primer and a J-beta primer mix characterized a second PCR of about 7 to 12 cycles. Per sample, CDR3-containing paired-end reads numbered at least 2.5 million. Using its own MiXCR run on the 5' RACE reads, TCRdb lists one record per CDR3 protein. The profile shows 650,000 to 950,000 distinct CDR3 sequences, roughly 44% of them singletons. This clonotype occurred many times. CDR1 and CDR2 (germline): SGHTS, YDEGEE. This CDR3 has 13 amino acids. The V end lost 4 bases, the J end lost 7 bases, and 15 bases lay between the germline ends.

The chain is built from TRBV5-8 and TRBJ2-7, with D tentatively TRBD1 (6 bases). The sample consisted of blood. The TCR comes from a man aged 60-69 years in good health. The CDR3 nucleotides are TGTGCCAGCAGCGCGGTAGGGGGTGGTGAGCAGTACTTC. Translated: CASSAVGGGEQYF.